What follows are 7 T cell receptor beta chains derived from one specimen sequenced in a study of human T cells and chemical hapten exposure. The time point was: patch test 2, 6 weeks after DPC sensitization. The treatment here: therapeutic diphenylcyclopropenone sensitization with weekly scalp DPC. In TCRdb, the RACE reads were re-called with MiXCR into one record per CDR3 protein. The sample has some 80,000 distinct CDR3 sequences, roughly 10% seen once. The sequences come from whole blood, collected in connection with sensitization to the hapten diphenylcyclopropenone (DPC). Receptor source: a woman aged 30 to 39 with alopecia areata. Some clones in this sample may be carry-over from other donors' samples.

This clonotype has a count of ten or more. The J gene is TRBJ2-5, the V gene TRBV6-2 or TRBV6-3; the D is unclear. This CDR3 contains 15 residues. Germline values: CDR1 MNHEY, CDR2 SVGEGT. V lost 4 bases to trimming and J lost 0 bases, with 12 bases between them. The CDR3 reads CASSSSPDHQETQYF. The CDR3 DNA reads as TGTGCCAGCAGTTCCTCCCCAGATCACCAAGAGACCCAGTACTTC.

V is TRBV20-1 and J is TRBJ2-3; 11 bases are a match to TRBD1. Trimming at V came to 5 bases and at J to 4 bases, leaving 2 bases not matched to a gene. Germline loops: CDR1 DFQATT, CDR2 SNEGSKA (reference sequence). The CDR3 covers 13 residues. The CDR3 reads CSAGQGAPDTQYF. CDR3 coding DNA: TGCAGTGCTGGACAGGGGGCCCCAGATACGCAGTATTTT.

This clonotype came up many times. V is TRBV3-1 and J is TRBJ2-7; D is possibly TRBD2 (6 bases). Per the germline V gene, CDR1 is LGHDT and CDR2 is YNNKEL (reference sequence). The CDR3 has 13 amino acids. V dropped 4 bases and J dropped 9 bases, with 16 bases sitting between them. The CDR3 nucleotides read TGTGCCAGCAGCCGAGGGACTCCAAACGTGCAGTACTTC. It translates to CASSRGTPNVQYF.

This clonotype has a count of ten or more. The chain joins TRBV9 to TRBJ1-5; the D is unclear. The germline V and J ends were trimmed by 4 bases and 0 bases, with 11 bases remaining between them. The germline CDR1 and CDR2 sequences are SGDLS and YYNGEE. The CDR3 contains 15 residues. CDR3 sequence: CASSRDAYSNQPQHF. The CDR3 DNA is TGTGCCAGCAGCCGTGACGCATATAGCAATCAGCCCCAGCATTTT.

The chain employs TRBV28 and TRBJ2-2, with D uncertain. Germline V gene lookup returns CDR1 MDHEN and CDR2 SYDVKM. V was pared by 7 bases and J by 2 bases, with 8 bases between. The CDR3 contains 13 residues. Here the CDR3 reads CASNSRNTGELFF. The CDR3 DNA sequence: TGTGCCAGCAACTCCAGAAACACCGGGGAGCTGTTTTTT.

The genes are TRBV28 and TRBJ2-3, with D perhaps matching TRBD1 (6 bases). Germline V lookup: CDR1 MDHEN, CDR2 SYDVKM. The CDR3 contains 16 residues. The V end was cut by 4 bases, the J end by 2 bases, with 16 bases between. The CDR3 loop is CASSSITGSDTDTQYF. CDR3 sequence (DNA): TGTGCCAGCAGTTCCATCACAGGGTCGGACACAGATACGCAGTATTTT.

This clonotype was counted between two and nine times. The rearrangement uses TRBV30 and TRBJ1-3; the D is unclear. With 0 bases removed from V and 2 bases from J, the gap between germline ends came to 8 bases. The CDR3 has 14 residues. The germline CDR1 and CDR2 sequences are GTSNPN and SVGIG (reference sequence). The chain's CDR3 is CAWSVGNTGNTIYF. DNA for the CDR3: TGTGCCTGGAGTGTCGGGAATACTGGAAACACCATATATTTT.